Listed here is a single T cell receptor beta chain. This specimen comes from a study of blood T cell repertoires in COVID-19. This CDR3 region has 13 residues. Germline V gene data show CDR1 as SGHAT and CDR2 as FQNNGV. Trimming pared 5 bases from V and 0 bases from J, leaving 2 bases between. Original data processing: Amplification from reference gene primers served as the basis for estimated nucleated cell counts. Only in-frame clones appear in the TCRdb table, and some are missing; sequencing was by immunoSEQ multiplex PCR. The DNA gave D and trimming, while V, J and clone size come from that table. The sample has just over 300,000 clones, around nine tenths seen once.

The chain uses TRBV11-2 and TRBJ1-6; no clear D gene. The sequencing sample was made of peripheral blood. This sequence originates from a woman aged 30 to 39 with COVID-19, enrolled during active disease. The CDR3 is CASSRSYNSPLHF. CDR3 DNA: TGTGCCAGCAGCCGCTCCTATAATTCACCCCTCCACTTT. The full variable domain, completed using reference TRBV11-2 and TRBJ1-6, is EAGVAQSPRYKIIEKRQSVAFWCNPISGHATLYWYQQILGQGPKLLIQFQNNGVVDDSQLPKDRFSAERLKGVDSTLKIQPAKLEDSAVYLCASSRSYNSPLHFGNGTRLTVT.